The subject of this entry is one T cell receptor (beta chain). This sample is drawn from a study of blood T cell repertoires in COVID-19. For the study at large: Samples of COVID-19 (acute and convalescent) were obtained from the United States, Italy and Spain. The cDNA or gDNA used as material had been derived from T cells, B-cell-depleted T cells, or PBMCs.

The CDR3 is made up of 13 amino acids. V lost 2 bases and J lost 9, with 11 bases in between. Germline-derived CDR1 and CDR2 are SGHTA and FQGNSA. Authors' processing steps: It was from reference gene primer amplification that nucleated cell counts were estimated. Assay used: immunoSEQ multiplex PCR; TCRdb lists only in-frame clones, some missing. V and J calls and clone size are those listed in that table; D and trimming were worked out from the DNA. The sample gives 280,000 or so clones, roughly 85% of which show up once; roughly 2.5% is in the top ten. This clonotype was sampled from a woman in her forties or fifties who had recovered from COVID-19. The chain links TRBV7-2 to TRBJ2-4; the D gene is possibly TRBD1 (5 bases). Input material: PBMCs or T cells enriched from blood (not recorded which). The DNA of the CDR3 is TGTGCCAGCAGCTTAAATCAGGGTGGCATTCAGTACTTC. Protein sequence: CASSLNQGGIQYF.